This T cell receptor (beta chain) was observed in a study of breast tumors, draining lymph nodes, adjacent tissues. Each CDR3 protein gets one entry after TCRdb re-called the multiplex PCR reads with MiXCR. The table lists under 25,000 distinct CDR3 sequences, under 75% of them singletons. In regard to this clonotype: The antigen is undetermined.

V dropped 0 bases and J dropped 7 bases, with 4 bases sitting between them. The CDR3 loop spans 13 amino acids. In germline, CDR1 is SGHVS, CDR2 FNYEAQ. Study-wide points: That most tumor T cells come from lymph nodes remained unproven.

Sequencing was performed on breast tumor tissue. The rearrangement uses TRBV7-6 and TRBJ1-6; D gene ambiguous. The receptor was isolated from a female donor with breast cancer. Some clones in this sample may be carry-over from other donors' samples. CDR3 nucleotide sequence: TGTGCCAGCAGCTTAGCGGGGAATTCACCCCTCCACTTT. It is translated as CASSLAGNSPLHF.